This T cell receptor (beta chain) emerged from a study of regulatory T cells in long-lasting Graves disease. About the study: Graves' patients, diagnosed recently, had received antithyroid drugs under 3 months.

Noted time point: newly diagnosed GD, antithyroid drugs for less than 3 months. RNA extracted from PBMCs served as the sequencing template. Graves' disease was diagnosed by American Thyroid Association guidelines. Researchers made TCR beta libraries by using iRepertoire HTBI primers and running Arm-PCR on CDR3 regions. MiXCR, run by TCRdb on the multiplex PCR reads, gives a single entry per CDR3 protein. The data contain about 440,000 distinct CDR3 sequences, around 17% of them singletons. The CDR3 is 14 amino acids. V was shortened by 6 bases and J by 2 bases, with 10 bases between the two germline ends. CDR1 and CDR2 (germline): SNHLY, FYNNEI. The study's findings and limits: TRBV28, TRBJ1-2 and TRBJ2-5 emerged as the favored segments in persistent disease.

This clonotype was detected many times. Its specificity is not known. These same data were also listed under a study on T cells in Graves' hyperthyroidism and ophthalmopathy. As reported in that work: The study used the HTBI primer set for a first-round RT-PCR of the TCR CDR3.

The starting material was peripheral blood mononuclear cells (PBMCs), obtained at new diagnosis, from a patient treated with antithyroid drugs. This receptor was obtained from a young woman with Graves disease. The chain is built from TRBV2 and TRBJ2-2; D is ambiguous. CDR3 DNA sequence: TGTGCCAGCAGGCCCCGGCCCAACACCGGGGAGCTGTTTTTT. This gives the protein CASRPRPNTGELFF.